Listed below are T cell receptor beta chains from one sample, sequenced in a study of T cell clones after liver transplantation. Produced via immunoSEQ multiplex PCR; TCRdb's table is partial and in-frame only. In the table there are roughly 12,000 clones, roughly 69% of which are singletons. Here the sequenced sample was CD8+ T cells from blood, taken at the 22-month timepoint. These receptors came from a human patient who received a liver transplant. Certain T cells may be donor cells from the graft. Both conserved end residues are part of each CDR3. A D gene is named only where the DNA matches it firmly. Some rows have no size entry. The others give once, few or many, or a class for an expanded clone.

d_call: TRBD1; v_call: TRBV6-6; clone_size: NA; j_call: TRBJ1-5; cdr3_length: 16; cdr3_nt: TGTGCCAGCGGAATACCACAGGGGGATAGCAATCAGCCCCAGCATTTT; cdr3_aa: CASGIPQGDSNQPQHF
d_call: NA; v_call: TRBV7-6; clone_size: NA; j_call: TRBJ2-1; cdr3_length: 13; cdr3_nt: TGTGCCAGCAGCTCCGAGGCCTACAATGAGCAGTTCTTC; cdr3_aa: CASSSEAYNEQFF
d_call: NA; v_call: TRBV9; clone_size: NA; j_call: TRBJ2-1; cdr3_length: 16; cdr3_nt: TGTGCCAGCTCGATTTGGGGATCCTTCACGGGCCATGAGCAGTTCTTC; cdr3_aa: CASSIWGSFTGHEQFF
d_call: NA; v_call: TRBV5-1; clone_size: NA; j_call: TRBJ1-1; cdr3_length: 12; cdr3_nt: TGCGCCAGCAGCTTGGGGATCGGTGAAGCTTTCTTT; cdr3_aa: CASSLGIGEAFF
d_call: NA; v_call: TRBV21-1; clone_size: once; j_call: TRBJ2-5; cdr3_length: 15; cdr3_nt: TGTGCCAGCGGAGCTAGCGGGAGGACGAGAGAGACCCAGTACTTC; cdr3_aa: CASGASGRTRETQYF
d_call: NA; v_call: TRBV4-3; clone_size: NA; j_call: TRBJ1-1; cdr3_length: 18; cdr3_nt: TGCGCCAGCAGCCAAGATAATGAGGAGGGATGGAGGAACACTGAAGCTTTCTTT; cdr3_aa: CASSQDNEEGWRNTEAFF
d_call: TRBD2; v_call: TRBV2; clone_size: NA; j_call: TRBJ2-6; cdr3_length: 16; cdr3_nt: TGTGCCAGCGGGACTAGCAGATTCTCTGGGGCCAACGTCCTGACTTTC; cdr3_aa: CASGTSRFSGANVLTF
d_call: NA; v_call: TRBV4-1; clone_size: NA; j_call: TRBJ2-1; cdr3_length: 11; cdr3_nt: TGCGCCAGCAGCACAAGCGGGCCTCACTTCTTC; cdr3_aa: CASSTSGPHFF
d_call: NA; v_call: TRBV4-3; clone_size: NA; j_call: TRBJ2-7; cdr3_length: 17; cdr3_nt: TGCGCCAGCAGCCAAGAGGTAATGCCAGACCTCGGCTACGAGCAGTACTTC; cdr3_aa: CASSQEVMPDLGYEQYF
d_call: NA; v_call: TRBV21-1; clone_size: NA; j_call: TRBJ2-7; cdr3_length: 15; cdr3_nt: TGTGCCAGCAGCAAAAATGAGACAGGGGGCTACGAGCAGTACTTC; cdr3_aa: CASSKNETGGYEQYF
d_call: NA; v_call: TRBV4-2; clone_size: NA; j_call: TRBJ1-1; cdr3_length: 14; cdr3_nt: TGTGCCAGCACCCCTAACCGAGCCTGGACTGAAGCTTTCTTT; cdr3_aa: CASTPNRAWTEAFF
d_call: NA; v_call: TRBV5-1; clone_size: NA; j_call: TRBJ2-5; cdr3_length: 13; cdr3_nt: TGCGCCAGCAGCCCGGTAGGGCAAGAGACCCAGTACTTC; cdr3_aa: CASSPVGQETQYF
d_call: TRBD2; v_call: TRBV15; clone_size: NA; j_call: TRBJ2-1; cdr3_length: 15; cdr3_nt: TGTGCCACCAGCAGAGAGAGCGGGGCAAACAATGAGCAGTTCTTC; cdr3_aa: CATSRESGANNEQFF
d_call: NA; v_call: TRBV4-3; clone_size: medium-sized; j_call: TRBJ2-5; cdr3_length: 14; cdr3_nt: TGCGCCAGCAGCCAAGAATGGGAGAAAGAGACCCAGTACTTC; cdr3_aa: CASSQEWEKETQYF
d_call: NA; v_call: TRBV5-6; clone_size: many; j_call: TRBJ2-1; cdr3_length: 13; cdr3_nt: TGTGCCAGCAGCTTGGACAGTCCCAATGAGCAGTTCTTC; cdr3_aa: CASSLDSPNEQFF
d_call: NA; v_call: TRBV27; clone_size: NA; j_call: TRBJ2-1; cdr3_length: 17; cdr3_nt: TGTGCCAGCACACCCCACCCTTCCGACAGCTCCTACAATGAGCAGTTCTTC; cdr3_aa: CASTPHPSDSSYNEQFF
d_call: NA; v_call: TRBV7-9; clone_size: NA; j_call: TRBJ2-7; cdr3_length: 13; cdr3_nt: TGTGCCAGCGGTATTGGAGGGAGCTACGAGCAGTACTTC; cdr3_aa: CASGIGGSYEQYF
d_call: NA; v_call: TRBV4-1; clone_size: few; j_call: TRBJ2-5; cdr3_length: 19; cdr3_nt: TGCGCCAGCAGCCAAGTTTGGGATTCGGGGGGCGGTTTTGGAGAGACCCAGTACTTC; cdr3_aa: CASSQVWDSGGGFGETQYF
d_call: TRBD2; v_call: TRBV9; clone_size: NA; j_call: TRBJ2-7; cdr3_length: 15; cdr3_nt: TGTGCCAGCAGCGCCGAGACTAGCGGGGGCTACGAGCAGTACTTC; cdr3_aa: CASSAETSGGYEQYF
d_call: TRBD2; v_call: TRBV13; clone_size: few; j_call: TRBJ2-7; cdr3_length: 16; cdr3_nt: TGTGCCAGCAGTCAAGGTGATGGGACTAGCTCCTACGAGCAGTACTTC; cdr3_aa: CASSQGDGTSSYEQYF
d_call: TRBD1; v_call: TRBV9; clone_size: once; j_call: TRBJ2-1; cdr3_length: 13; cdr3_nt: TGTGCCAGCAGCACGGGACAGGGGCATGAGCAGTTCTTC; cdr3_aa: CASSTGQGHEQFF
d_call: NA; v_call: TRBV7-2; clone_size: NA; j_call: TRBJ2-7; cdr3_length: 13; cdr3_nt: TGTGCCAGCAGCTTAGGATCCTATGTCGAGCAGTACTTC; cdr3_aa: CASSLGSYVEQYF
d_call: TRBD2; v_call: TRBV2; clone_size: NA; j_call: TRBJ2-3; cdr3_length: 16; cdr3_nt: TGTGCCAGCAGTGGGAAGGTAGCGGGAGCAGCAGATACGCAGTATTTT; cdr3_aa: CASSGKVAGAADTQYF
d_call: NA; v_call: TRBV4-3; clone_size: NA; j_call: TRBJ2-2; cdr3_length: 16; cdr3_nt: TGCGCCAGCAGCCAATCTTCATTACAGAACACCGGGGAGCTGTTTTTT; cdr3_aa: CASSQSSLQNTGELFF
d_call: NA; v_call: TRBV6-6; clone_size: NA; j_call: TRBJ1-1; cdr3_length: 13; cdr3_nt: TGTGCCAGCAGTAGGTCTATGAACACTGAAGCTTTCTTT; cdr3_aa: CASSRSMNTEAFF
d_call: NA; v_call: TRBV9; clone_size: NA; j_call: TRBJ1-2; cdr3_length: 13; cdr3_nt: TGTGCCAGCAGCGTAGGTTCAGGGGAAGGCTACACCTTC; cdr3_aa: CASSVGSGEGYTF
d_call: NA; v_call: TRBV4-1; clone_size: NA; j_call: TRBJ1-1; cdr3_length: 14; cdr3_nt: TGCGCCAGCAGCCCGCTAAAGAGGAACACTGAAGCTTTCTTT; cdr3_aa: CASSPLKRNTEAFF
d_call: NA; v_call: TRBV6-4; clone_size: NA; j_call: TRBJ2-7; cdr3_length: 12; cdr3_nt: TGTGCCGGTTGGAGTAGCTCCTACGAGCAGTACTTC; cdr3_aa: CAGWSSSYEQYF
d_call: NA; v_call: TRBV9; clone_size: NA; j_call: TRBJ2-1; cdr3_length: 16; cdr3_nt: TGTGCCAGCAGCCCCTCCCCAGCGGCCTTCCACAATGAGCAGTTCTTC; cdr3_aa: CASSPSPAAFHNEQFF
d_call: NA; v_call: TRBV14; clone_size: NA; j_call: TRBJ2-5; cdr3_length: 12; cdr3_nt: TGTGCCAGCGACGGGGGAGGAGAGACCCAGTACTTC; cdr3_aa: CASDGGGETQYF
d_call: NA; v_call: TRBV27; clone_size: few; j_call: TRBJ2-5; cdr3_length: 11; cdr3_nt: TGTGCCAGCAGTTCCGAAGAGACCCAGTACTTC; cdr3_aa: CASSSEETQYF
d_call: NA; v_call: TRBV25-1; clone_size: NA; j_call: TRBJ1-3; cdr3_length: 14; cdr3_nt: TGTGCCAGCAGTGTCGGGAGCTCTGGAAACACCATATATTTT; cdr3_aa: CASSVGSSGNTIYF
d_call: TRBD1; v_call: TRBV6-6; clone_size: NA; j_call: TRBJ2-7; cdr3_length: 12; cdr3_nt: TGTGCCAGCAGTCAACCGGGACAGGCCCCTTGCTTC; cdr3_aa: CASSQPGQAPCF
d_call: NA; v_call: TRBV5-5; clone_size: once; j_call: TRBJ1-2; cdr3_length: 16; cdr3_nt: TGTGCCAGCTCAACTTGTATCTCGCGAAAGACCTATGGCTACACCTTC; cdr3_aa: CASSTCISRKTYGYTF
d_call: NA; v_call: TRBV7-4; clone_size: NA; j_call: TRBJ2-7; cdr3_length: 16; cdr3_nt: TGTGCCAGCAGCCCAACTTCCTTTGACCAGAGTTACGAGCAGTACTTC; cdr3_aa: CASSPTSFDQSYEQYF
d_call: NA; v_call: TRBV9; clone_size: NA; j_call: TRBJ1-1; cdr3_length: 17; cdr3_nt: TGTGCCAGCAGCGTAACCCCCCACGGGGGAATGAACACTGAAGCTTTCTTT; cdr3_aa: CASSVTPHGGMNTEAFF
d_call: TRBD1; v_call: TRBV5-6; clone_size: NA; j_call: TRBJ2-4; cdr3_length: 14; cdr3_nt: TGTGCCAGCAGCCCCGGACAGGGAGGAAACATTCAGTACTTC; cdr3_aa: CASSPGQGGNIQYF
d_call: NA; v_call: TRBV4-2; clone_size: NA; j_call: TRBJ2-2; cdr3_length: 12; cdr3_nt: TGTGCCAGCAGCCTCCGGGCCGGGGAGCTGTTTTTT; cdr3_aa: CASSLRAGELFF
d_call: TRBD1; v_call: TRBV6-5; clone_size: once; j_call: TRBJ2-5; cdr3_length: 16; cdr3_nt: TGTGCCAGCAGTTACTATTTGGGACAGGGGTTGGAGACCCAGTACTTC; cdr3_aa: CASSYYLGQGLETQYF
d_call: TRBD1; v_call: TRBV27; clone_size: NA; j_call: TRBJ2-6; cdr3_length: 20; cdr3_nt: TGTGCCAGCACCCCCCTTTTCCGTTGGGACAGGGGTAGCGGGGCCAACGTCCTGACTTTC; cdr3_aa: CASTPLFRWDRGSGANVLTF
d_call: TRBD2; v_call: TRBV7-8; clone_size: NA; j_call: TRBJ2-3; cdr3_length: 16; cdr3_nt: TGTGCCAGCAGCGGGCTGGGACTAGCGGGATCAGATACGCAGTATTTT; cdr3_aa: CASSGLGLAGSDTQYF
d_call: TRBD2; v_call: TRBV27; clone_size: NA; j_call: TRBJ2-1; cdr3_length: 15; cdr3_nt: TGTGCCAGCAGTTTGAACCTAGCGGGAGGGCGTGAGCAGTTCTTC; cdr3_aa: CASSLNLAGGREQFF
d_call: NA; v_call: TRBV9; clone_size: NA; j_call: TRBJ1-2; cdr3_length: 10; cdr3_nt: TGTGCCAGCAGCGGGACTGGCTACACCTTC; cdr3_aa: CASSGTGYTF
d_call: TRBD1; v_call: TRBV5-1; clone_size: NA; j_call: TRBJ2-1; cdr3_length: 15; cdr3_nt: TGCGCCAGCAGCTTGGGGCAGGGGGCTAAGGTTGAGCAGTTCTTC; cdr3_aa: CASSLGQGAKVEQFF
d_call: NA; v_call: TRBV4-1; clone_size: NA; j_call: TRBJ2-7; cdr3_length: 15; cdr3_nt: TGCGCCAGCAGCCAAGAGGTCCTGAGCTCCTACGAGCAGTACTTC; cdr3_aa: CASSQEVLSSYEQYF
d_call: TRBD1; v_call: TRBV15; clone_size: NA; j_call: TRBJ2-3; cdr3_length: 17; cdr3_nt: TGTGCCACCAGCAACGGTCCCGGGACAGGCCTTACAGATACGCAGTATTTT; cdr3_aa: CATSNGPGTGLTDTQYF
d_call: NA; v_call: TRBV7-2; clone_size: NA; j_call: TRBJ1-5; cdr3_length: 14; cdr3_nt: TGTGCCAGCAGCTTATGGGGTCGCAATCAGCCCCAGCATTTT; cdr3_aa: CASSLWGRNQPQHF
d_call: TRBD2; v_call: TRBV4-1; clone_size: NA; j_call: TRBJ2-5; cdr3_length: 15; cdr3_nt: TGCGCCAGCAGCCAGACTAGCGGGGCGGGGGAGACCCAGTACTTC; cdr3_aa: CASSQTSGAGETQYF
d_call: NA; v_call: TRBV6-1; clone_size: once; j_call: TRBJ2-4; cdr3_length: 13; cdr3_nt: TGTGCCAGCAGAGATCCGGGCGGAAACATTCAGTACTTC; cdr3_aa: CASRDPGGNIQYF
d_call: TRBD2; v_call: TRBV4-3; clone_size: NA; j_call: TRBJ2-1; cdr3_length: 18; cdr3_nt: TGCGCCAGCAGCCAAGATGTGAGACTAGCGGGTGGTGGGTGGGGGGATGTCTTC; cdr3_aa: CASSQDVRLAGGGWGDVF
d_call: NA; v_call: TRBV6-6; clone_size: NA; j_call: TRBJ1-5; cdr3_length: 13; cdr3_nt: TGTGCCAGCCTGCCCATAGTGGGTCAGCCCCAGCATTTT; cdr3_aa: CASLPIVGQPQHF
d_call: NA; v_call: TRBV9; clone_size: few; j_call: TRBJ2-7; cdr3_length: 14; cdr3_nt: TGTGCCAGCAGCGTAGACGGCGGTCCCTACGAGCAGTACTTC; cdr3_aa: CASSVDGGPYEQYF